The 27 T cell receptor beta chains reported below all come from one sample, sequenced in a study of blood T cells in healthy people across ages. The authors ran a second PCR of 7 to 11 cycles using a sample-barcoded 5' primer and a J-beta primer mix. One entry per CDR3 protein, called by TCRdb with MiXCR from the 5' RACE reads. The repertoire holds 750,000 or so distinct CDR3 sequences, with more than 20% as singletons. This sample was also put to use in a study of T cells of mothers and their children.

The source material was blood. These TCRs come from a boy aged 5 to 17 in good health.

This clonotype was seen a handful of times. J is TRBJ2-7 and V is TRBV6-6; D is possibly TRBD1 (5 bases). CDR3 length: 14 amino acids. Trimming removed 4 bases from V and 1 base from J, with 11 bases in between. Germline V gene lookup returns CDR1 MNHNY and CDR2 SVGAGI (reference sequence). DNA for the CDR3: TGTGCCAGCAGTTTTACAGGTACTTCCTACGAGCAGTACTTC. It encodes CASSFTGTSYEQYF.

The J gene is TRBJ2-5, the V gene TRBV5-1, with TRBD2 matching 10 bases. With V trimmed by 4 bases and J by 5 bases, 11 bases remained unmatched. CDR3 length equals 16 residues. Germline CDR1 SGHRS, CDR2 YFSETQ. The CDR3 nucleotides read TGCGCCAGCAGCCATCCCCTAGCGGGAGAGGGGGAGACCCAGTACTTC. This gives the protein CASSHPLAGEGETQYF.

The genes are TRBV12-3 or TRBV12-4 and TRBJ2-7, with 7 bases identical to TRBD2. CDR3 length: 16 amino acids. The V segment lost 5 bases and the J segment 6 bases; nucleotides outside the gene matches: 16. The CDR3 nucleotides are TGTGCCAGCAGTCCGGGGGGTGGGATAAACTACCGCGAGCAGTACTTC. It encodes CASSPGGGINYREQYF.

The sample holds a few counts of this clonotype. The genes are TRBV5-6 and TRBJ2-3; the D gene could be TRBD1 or TRBD2 (5 bases each). Trimming took off 7 bases at V and 5 bases at J, with 8 bases between the two ends. The CDR3 contains 11 residues. Looked up from germline, CDR1 is SGHDT and CDR2 is YYEEEE. CDR3 DNA sequence: TGTGCCAGCGATGGGGGAGATACGCAGTATTTT. It translates to CASDGGDTQYF.

This clonotype was seen just once. The chain recombines TRBV9 with TRBJ2-7, with a weak D call TRBD2 (5 bases). The CDR3 is 14 amino acids. Trimming pared 0 bases from V and 6 bases from J, leaving 13 bases between. CDR1 is SGDLS, CDR2 YYNGEE, per germline. This CDR3 reads CASSVGGFLGEQYF. In DNA, the CDR3 is TGTGCCAGCAGCGTAGGAGGGTTCCTCGGCGAGCAGTACTTC.

V and J are TRBV5-1 and TRBJ2-5, with D perhaps given as TRBD1 or TRBD2 (5 bases each). The DNA end lines up better with TRBJ2-7; the J call may be wrong. Per germline, CDR1 SGHRS and CDR2 YFSETQ. The CDR3 sequence is 14 residues long. CDR3 sequence: CASSTWDESYEQYF. The CDR3 bases are TGCGCCAGCAGCACATGGGACGAGTCCTACGAGCAGTACTTC.

This clonotype was counted at least ten times. This rearrangement joins TRBV10-3 to TRBJ2-3; 7 positions agree with TRBD1. V lost 7 bases and J lost 6; bases outside the gene matches: 7. This CDR3 spans 13 amino acids. In germline, CDR1 is ENHRY, CDR2 SYGVKD. This CDR3 reads CAITGTESDTQYF. CDR3 nucleotide sequence: TGTGCCATCACGGGGACAGAAAGCGATACGCAGTATTTT.

This chain joins TRBV9 and TRBJ2-4; perhaps TRBD1 as D (8 bases). CDR1 SGDLS and CDR2 YYNGEE come from the germline V gene. V lost 4 bases, J lost 9 bases, and 23 bases lay in between. This CDR3 comprises 16 residues. DNA of the CDR3: TGTGCCAGCAGCCCAGCGGCAGGGGGCTGGGGGGGCATTCAGTACTTC. Residues: CASSPAAGGWGGIQYF.

This clonotype was detected only a few times. This chain joins TRBV5-8 and TRBJ2-6; tentatively, D is TRBD1 (6 bases). This CDR3 has 14 amino acids. Trimming shortened V by 4 bases and J by 13 bases, and 18 bases separated the two germline ends. Germline V gene sequence: CDR1 SGHTS, CDR2 YDEGEE. CDR3 nucleotides: TGTGCCAGCAGCGTAAAACAGGGTACCGTAGTCCTGACTTTC. It yields the protein CASSVKQGTVVLTF.

With respect to this clonotype: Given the absence of the conserved phenylalanine or tryptophan at the CDR3 end, a read error is likely. The chain has TRBV11-2 and TRBJ2-5; no reliable D call. Germline V gives CDR1 SGHAT, CDR2 FQNNGV. The CDR3 loop spans 13 amino acids. Trimming cost V 2 bases and J 4 bases, with 8 bases left between them. In nucleotides, the CDR3 is TGTGCCAGCAGCTTACGAGTGGGAGAGACCCAGTACTAC. Translated, it gives CASSLRVGETQYY.

This chain connects TRBV2 to TRBJ2-3, with 7 positions matching TRBD1. The V segment lost 6 bases and the J segment 1 base; nucleotides outside the gene matches: 4. Per the germline V gene, CDR1 is SNHLY and CDR2 is FYNNEI. This CDR3 spans 14 amino acids. The CDR3 bases are TGTGCCAGCAGGAGACAGGGAGGCACAGATACGCAGTATTTT. This codes for CASRRQGGTDTQYF.

This chain joins TRBV4-2 and TRBJ1-1; D gene unclear. Germline CDR1 and CDR2: LGHNA and YNFKEQ. This CDR3 is built from 15 residues. V was clipped by 0 bases and J by 4 bases, with 12 bases between them. The CDR3 DNA sequence: TGTGCCAGCAGCCAAGAATCCGGGCTGGGCACTGAAGCTTTCTTT. It specifies CASSQESGLGTEAFF.

V and J are TRBV5-5 and TRBJ2-2; 7 nucleotides line up with TRBD2. Germline V lookup: CDR1 SGHKS, CDR2 YYEKEE (reference sequence). The junction had 0 bases not matched to a gene; V was cut back by 0 bases and J by 4 bases. This CDR3 contains 14 residues. The CDR3 region is CASSLGEGTGELFF. The CDR3 DNA reads as TGTGCCAGCAGCTTGGGGGAGGGCACCGGGGAGCTGTTTTTT.

The gene calls are TRBV7-2 and TRBJ2-3; 12 nucleotides agree with TRBD2. The ends lost 2 bases at V and 4 bases at J; junction bases unmatched: 4. The CDR3 loop spans 16 amino acids. CDR1 is SGHTA and CDR2 is FQGNSA in the germline V gene. The DNA for the CDR3 is TGTGCCAGCAGCTTACTAGCGGGGGGGCCACCAGATACGCAGTATTTT. Its translation: CASSLLAGGPPDTQYF.

This clonotype has a single count. The rearrangement links TRBV6-1 to TRBJ2-5; possibly TRBD2 for D (5 bases). Between the trimmed V and J ends, which lost 3 bases and 2 bases, there was a span of 16 bases. Looked up from germline, CDR1 is MNHNS and CDR2 is SASEGT. The CDR3 length is 16 residues. In nucleotides, the CDR3 is TGTGCCAGCAGTGAGTGGGAGAGCCACAAACAAGAGACCCAGTACTTC. This encodes CASSEWESHKQETQYF.

The J gene is TRBJ1-2, the V gene TRBV4-2, with D uncertain. V was clipped by 1 base and J by 7 bases, with 13 bases between them. The CDR3 contains 14 residues. Looked up from germline, CDR1 is LGHNA and CDR2 is YNFKEQ. CDR3 in DNA: TGTGCCAGCAGCCAAGTAGGGAGGGTTTCTGGCTACACCTTC. As protein: CASSQVGRVSGYTF.

This clonotype was counted only a few times. The chain has TRBV7-2 and TRBJ2-3, with D perhaps given as TRBD1 or TRBD2 (5 bases each). CDR1 and CDR2 from the germline V gene are SGHTA and FQGNSA. This CDR3 contains 15 residues. The V gene lost 4 bases and the J gene lost 4 bases, with 15 bases spanning the gap. DNA of the CDR3: TGTGCCAGCAGCTCCGGGGCAGGGTTTGCAGATACGCAGTATTTT. Its protein product is CASSSGAGFADTQYF.

The rearrangement links TRBV11-2 to TRBJ2-5; D unresolved. Matching the DNA end better, TRBJ2-7 makes the J call doubtful. The CDR3 totals 12 residues. Germline-derived CDR1 and CDR2 are SGHAT and FQNNGV. The CDR3 reads CASSKDTYEQYF. The CDR3 DNA sequence: TGTGCCAGCAGCAAAGACACCTACGAGCAGTACTTC.

The chain has TRBV9 and TRBJ1-4, with no clear D. Germline lookup yields CDR1 SGDLS and CDR2 YYNGEE. The CDR3 extends over 16 amino acids. V lost 0 bases and J 2 bases, leaving 11 bases between the germline ends. CDR3 region: CASSVGWADTNEKLFF. Written as DNA, the CDR3 is TGTGCCAGCAGCGTAGGTTGGGCGGATACTAATGAAAAACTGTTTTTT.

This clonotype turned up a few times. This chain links TRBV6-1 with TRBJ2-2; 10 bases align to TRBD1. Germline CDR1 is MNHNS and CDR2 is SASEGT. This CDR3 contains 14 residues. V shed 8 bases and J 8 bases; nucleotides not matched to a gene: 8. The CDR3 DNA reads as TGTGCCAGCTCCACTCGACAGGGGGCGGGGGAGCTGTTTTTT. It is translated as CASSTRQGAGELFF.

V is TRBV3-1 and J is TRBJ2-7; tentative D call: TRBD2 (5 bases). The V end lost 5 bases, the J end lost 3 bases, and 14 bases lay between the germline ends. The CDR3 is 14 amino acids. Looked up from germline, CDR1 is LGHDT and CDR2 is YNNKEL (reference sequence). Written as DNA, the CDR3 is TGTGCCAGCAGCGAGGGCGGGCTTAGCTACGAGCAGTACTTC. Protein: CASSEGGLSYEQYF.

The genes are TRBV28 and TRBJ1-1, with 9 bases matching TRBD1. The CDR3 has 14 residues. From germline, CDR1 is MDHEN and CDR2 SYDVKM. Unmatched junction bases numbered 3, after V lost 3 bases and J lost 4 bases. CDR3 coding DNA: TGTGCCAGCAGTTTCCAGACAGGGGGCACTGAAGCTTTCTTT. Protein product: CASSFQTGGTEAFF.

This clonotype was counted between two and nine times. One end of the junction fails to match germline, which may point to a read error. The chain joins TRBV13 to TRBJ2-7, with 10 positions matching TRBD2. The germline gives CDR1 PRHDT, CDR2 FYEKMQ (reference sequence). The CDR3 has 18 amino acids. For the CDR3, the DNA is TGTGCCAGCAGCTTAGGCGCTAGCGGGGGAGCTCCAGCCTACAAGCAGTACTTC. Translating gives CASSLGASGGAPAYKQYF.

This clonotype was detected a few times. The V call is TRBV20-1, the J call TRBJ2-3; 12 bases agree with TRBD2. CDR3 length: 14 residues. Trimming cost V 3 bases and J 9 bases; bases outside gene matches: 7. Germline lookup yields CDR1 DFQATT and CDR2 SNEGSKA (reference sequence). This CDR3 reads CSASLAGGPRTQYF. The CDR3 nucleotides read TGCAGTGCTAGTCTAGCGGGAGGGCCTCGAACGCAGTATTTT.

This clonotype appeared many times. The chain employs TRBV28 and TRBJ2-5, with D hard to call. V was trimmed by 2 bases and J by 2 bases, leaving 6 bases between them. The CDR3 has 13 residues. Germline values: CDR1 MDHEN, CDR2 SYDVKM. CDR3 sequence (DNA): TGTGCCAGCAGTTTAAACATACAAGAGACCCAGTACTTC. Encoded protein: CASSLNIQETQYF.

In nucleotides, the CDR3 is TGTGCCAGCAGCTTCCTGGGACAGGGGATCCATGGCTACACCTTC. This codes for CASSFLGQGIHGYTF. J is TRBJ1-2 and V is TRBV5-4; 10 bases are a match to TRBD1. CDR3 length equals 15 residues. Germline lookup yields CDR1 SGHNT and CDR2 YYREEE (reference sequence). Losses at the gene ends were 2 bases for V and 6 bases for J; bases not matched to a gene: 7.

In its sample, this clonotype was seen once. The J gene is TRBJ2-1, the V gene TRBV4-1; weak D call: TRBD2 (5 bases). V lost 1 base, J lost 9 bases, and 13 bases lay in between. Germline V gene lookup returns CDR1 MGHRA and CDR2 YSYEKL. The CDR3 loop spans 14 amino acids. For the CDR3, the DNA is TGCGCCAGCAGCCAAGGGTCCGGACTCGGTGAGCAGTTCTTC. Encoded protein: CASSQGSGLGEQFF.